Described below is a single T cell receptor (beta chain) sequence and its context. This clone's antigen is unknown. Base qualities are missing; no much larger clone stands one base away. The data are from a study of T cell responses to AZD1222 COVID-19 vaccine (dated by TCRdb to the early 2020s). Background on the whole study: AZD1222 recipients given second doses at about 4 weeks or at about 12 weeks were pooled, since spike-specific TCR depth and breadth were not found to differ between the two schedules. A total of 233 trial participants underwent TCR sequencing, of whom some 210 received two doses of AZD1222 and 26 received two doses of the MenACWY control vaccine. Enrollment into the trials was organized by age into subgroups of 18-55, 56-69 and 70-plus years, and those subgroups contained roughly 140, 27 and 60 TCR-sequenced participants, respectively.

The intended sense of this specimen's time point label: baseline before first vaccination. Vaccinee samples were obtained from the UK trials COV001 and COV002, which included a single-blind randomized controlled phase 2/3 trial of AZD1222 (ChAdOx1 nCoV-19) in healthy adults. For TCRbeta chain sequencing, PBMC samples were collected from trial participants at day 0 and at day 28 after the second dose. The CDR3 regions of human TCRbeta chains were analyzed by immunosequencing. The original methods were these. TCRs in the repertoires were matched against a reference library of SARS-CoV-2-specific TCRs that had been generated with the MIRA antigen-specificity platform. Breadth was defined as the fraction of unique TCRs that were SARS-CoV-2-associated, and depth was defined as the fraction of total T cells that were SARS-CoV-2-associated. Using the MIRA data, each spike-specific TCR was assigned both to the spike region to which the TCR was reactive and to a CD4 or CD8 class. Log10-transformed breadth and depth values were compared by one-way ANOVA with Sidak's multiple comparisons tests. Drawn from immuneACCESS, this table holds only the in-frame rearrangements with V and J called that TCRdb kept. Clones are partly lost; checked studies trace under half to an unresolved V gene and leave the rest unexplained. V and J calls and clone size are as listed in that table; D and trimming were resolved from the DNA. The sample table holds about 160,000 clones, of which roughly 90% were seen once. The ten biggest clones cover about 1.5% of the sample.

What the authors observed across the whole study: Because no day 14 peak-response samples were available, the repertoires could be characterized only after the peak T cell response. The whole spike protein was spanned by vaccine-associated CD4 TCRs, and dominant responses were seen in regions 160-218 and 743-854. After two AZD1222 doses, spike-specific TCR breadth and depth were significantly higher than at day 0 and than in MenACWY recipients. Reportedly, close to half of the unique spike-specific TCRs recognized epitopes lying outside the regions that are mutated in the B.1.351 and B.1.1.7 variants. The 56-69-year group was small, and its depth increase did not reach significance, likely because of low power. Conclusions about previously exposed vaccinees are limited because only six or seven AZD1222 recipients were SARS-CoV-2 seropositive at baseline. Participants were mostly white British and included more females than males, and it was suggested by the authors that clonal diversity may have been underestimated.

The germline V gene specifies SGDLS as CDR1 and YYNGEE as CDR2. V sheds 0 bases and J sheds 12 bases, leaving 10 bases between their ends. The CDR3 holds 12 amino acids from the cysteine to the phenylalanine. This entry keeps only the CDR3 DNA: 36 bases, framed from base 1. The receptor's source is an adult in good health. This chain joins TRBV9 to TRBJ2-1; confidence is insufficient to name the D gene. Sequenced material: peripheral blood, taken on day 0 of AZD1222 vaccination. The nucleotide sequence reads TGTGCCAGCAGCGTAGAAAATAGAGGGCAGTTCTTC. Translated, it reads CASSVENRGQFF.